The entry that follows covers one T cell receptor beta chain sequence. The data originate from a study of blood T cell repertoires in COVID-19. About the study: COVID-19 samples from acute and convalescent phases originated in the United States, Italy and Spain.

Germline loops: CDR1 KGHSH, CDR2 LQKENI. This CDR3 has 16 amino acids. V shed 5 bases and J shed 1 base, with 17 bases lying between them. As originally analysed: From reference gene primer amplification, estimates of nucleated cell counts were derived. Assay: immunoSEQ multiplex PCR; the TCRdb copy retains only in-frame clones and omits some. V and J calls plus clone size are reproduced from that table; the DNA served to infer D and trimming. This table has some 170,000 clones, around four fifths appearing once. The V call is TRBV18, the J call TRBJ2-5; D may be TRBD1 (6 bases). The receptor comes from a woman between 35 and 50 years old with COVID-19, enrolled during active disease. Source material: peripheral blood. The CDR3 spells CASSSGISTGQETQYF. CDR3 nucleotides: TGTGCCAGCTCATCGGGGATTTCGACAGGCCAAGAGACCCAGTACTTC.